This TCR beta chain comes out of a study of T cells in Graves' hyperthyroidism and ophthalmopathy. Whole-study context: Upon initial diagnosis and before any treatment, peripheral blood was collected. General observations from the study: Among thyroid clonotypes expanded above 0.001, most also appeared in blood.

Ten or more counts support this clonotype. Its antigen is not identified. Under 3 months was the duration of disease in ophthalmopathy patients, who also had a Clinical Activity Score of at least 3 and a NOSPECS grade of at least 4. Extraction of PBMCs used 8.5 to 10 ml of fresh peripheral blood. The CDR3 regions of TCR beta were amplified from RNA transcripts. Using the HTBI primer set, a first-round RT-PCR was run on the TCR CDR3. TCRdb re-analysed the multiplex PCR reads in MiXCR, keeping a single row per CDR3 protein. The sample lists 200,000 to 300,000 distinct CDR3 sequences; about 15% were seen once. The CDR3 totals 16 residues. Germline V gives CDR1 PRHDT, CDR2 FYEKMQ (reference sequence). V was clipped by 4 bases and J by 1 base, with 16 bases between them.

The sequence came from a woman between 18 and 29 years old with Graves' ophthalmopathy. The chain links TRBV13 to TRBJ1-1; maybe TRBD1 (5 bases). Sequenced sample: blood. As DNA, the CDR3 is TGTGCCAGCAGCTCCAATCCGGGACGGGAGAACACTGAAGCTTTCTTT. This encodes CASSSNPGRENTEAFF.